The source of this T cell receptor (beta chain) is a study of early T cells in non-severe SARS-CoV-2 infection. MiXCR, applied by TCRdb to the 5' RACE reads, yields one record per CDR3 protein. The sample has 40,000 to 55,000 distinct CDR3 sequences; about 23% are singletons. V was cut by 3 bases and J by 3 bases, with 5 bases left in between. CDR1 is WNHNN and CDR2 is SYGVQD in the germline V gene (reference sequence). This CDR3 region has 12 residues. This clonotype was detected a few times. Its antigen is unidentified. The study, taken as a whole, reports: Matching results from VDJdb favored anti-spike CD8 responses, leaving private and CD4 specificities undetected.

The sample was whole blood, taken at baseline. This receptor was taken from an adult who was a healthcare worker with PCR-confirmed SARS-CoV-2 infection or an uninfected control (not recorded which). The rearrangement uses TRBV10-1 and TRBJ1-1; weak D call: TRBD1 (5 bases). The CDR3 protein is CASSDRDTEAFF. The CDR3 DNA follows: TGCGCCAGCAGTGACAGGGACACTGAAGCTTTCTTT.